These 31 T cell receptor beta chains originate from one sample sequenced in a study of T cell repertoires in ileal Crohn's disease. Produced via immunoSEQ multiplex PCR; TCRdb's table is partial and in-frame only. Of some 60,000 clones listed, roughly 89% are singletons. Noted time point: neoterminal ileum biopsy at postoperative endoscopy, about 6 months after surgery. The sequenced sample was ileal tissue. Receptor source: an adult with Crohn's disease.

V is TRBV6-1 and J is TRBJ1-3, with D possibly TRBD1 on 5 matching bases. The CDR3 has 19 amino acids. V was pared by 0 bases and J by 0 bases, with 18 bases between. CDR1 and CDR2 from the germline V gene are MNHNS and SASEGT. For the CDR3, the DNA is TGTGCCAGCAGTGAAGCCTTTTGGGGCACCTCTTTCTCTGGAAACACCATATATTTT. Translation gives CASSEAFWGTSFSGNTIYF.

The chain carries TRBV6-5 and TRBJ1-5, with D possibly being TRBD1 (6 bases). The CDR3 is 13 amino acids. CDR1 is MNHEY and CDR2 is SVGAGI in the germline V gene. V was cut by 4 bases and J by 5 bases, with 9 bases left in between. The CDR3 reads CASSWDKDQPQHF. The CDR3 DNA reads TGTGCCAGCAGTTGGGACAAAGATCAGCCCCAGCATTTT.

This chain connects TRBV19 to TRBJ2-2; 9 positions agree with TRBD2. The ends lost 3 bases at V and 6 bases at J; junction bases unmatched: 5. From germline, CDR1 is LNHDA and CDR2 SQIVND (reference sequence). The CDR3 runs to 15 residues. The CDR3 DNA reads TGTGCCAGTAGTATGACCCTAGCGGGGTCCGGGGAGCTGTTTTTT. It codes for CASSMTLAGSGELFF.

The chain carries TRBV9 and TRBJ1-1; tentative D call: TRBD1 (5 bases). The germline gives CDR1 SGDLS, CDR2 YYNGEE. Trimming pared 0 bases from V and 1 base from J, leaving 10 bases between. The CDR3 runs 15 residues. The CDR3 here is CASSVGWGTNTEAFF. The CDR3 bases are TGTGCCAGCAGCGTAGGATGGGGCACGAACACTGAAGCTTTCTTT.

The V gene is TRBV21-1, the J gene TRBJ1-5; the table's D call TRBD1 went unverified against the DNA. TRBV21-1 is a pseudogene segment. This CDR3 region has 14 residues. For the CDR3, the DNA is TGTGCCAGCAGCGTACAGGGACACAATCAGCCCCAGCATTTT. It translates to CASSVQGHNQPQHF.

J is TRBJ1-2 and V is TRBV18; 8 positions match TRBD1. Germline CDR1 is KGHSH and CDR2 is LQKENI. The CDR3 is 16 residues long. V lost 6 bases and J lost 4; bases outside the gene matches: 13. The CDR3 sequence: CASSHGQGDLLYGYTF. DNA for the CDR3: TGTGCCAGCTCTCATGGACAGGGAGACCTACTCTATGGCTACACCTTC.

This sequence joins TRBV5-1 and TRBJ2-7; 11 bases are shared with TRBD2. Germline V gives CDR1 SGHRS, CDR2 YFSETQ. V gave up 8 bases and J gave up 1 base; unmatched junction bases: 8. This CDR3 region has 15 residues. The CDR3 coding sequence is TGCGCCAGTAATCCCGGGACTAGCGGATCCTACGAGCAGTACTTC. It specifies CASNPGTSGSYEQYF.

This chain joins TRBV5-1 and TRBJ1-4; possibly TRBD1 for D (5 bases). The ends were cut back, 8 bases at V and 6 bases at J, with 17 bases in the middle. The CDR3 sequence is 14 residues long. The germline V gene encodes CDR1 SGHRS and CDR2 YFSETQ. CDR3 sequence: CASRARVGDEKLFF. In DNA form, the CDR3 reads TGCGCCAGTCGGGCCAGGGTTGGGGATGAAAAACTGTTTTTT.

The chain carries TRBV27 and TRBJ1-1; a possible D gene is TRBD1 (6 bases). V was trimmed by 2 bases and J by 1 base, leaving 11 bases between them. Per germline, CDR1 MNHEY and CDR2 SMNVEV (reference sequence). This CDR3 is built from 15 residues. The chain's CDR3 is CASSLLAGENTEAFF. The CDR3 nucleotides are TGTGCCAGCAGTTTACTCGCAGGGGAGAACACTGAAGCTTTCTTT.

The chain has TRBV7-2 and TRBJ2-3, with D possibly TRBD2 on 5 matching bases. With 0 bases removed from V and 3 bases from J, the gap between germline ends came to 13 bases. Germline V gene data show CDR1 as SGHTA and CDR2 as FQGNSA. The CDR3 spans 16 residues. This chain's CDR3 is CASSLAGLAITDTQYF. CDR3 bases: TGTGCCAGCAGCTTAGCAGGGCTAGCTATTACAGATACGCAGTATTTT.

J is TRBJ1-6 and V is TRBV6-1, with D uncertain. The V end lost 5 bases, the J end lost 16 bases, and 18 bases lay between the germline ends. CDR1 is MNHNS and CDR2 is SASEGT in the germline V gene. The CDR3 extends over 13 amino acids. In DNA form, the CDR3 reads TGTGCCAGCAGTTTTACTATCGCGGATCTACTCCACTTT. Its translation: CASSFTIADLLHF.

This chain uses TRBV29-1 with TRBJ1-1; a possible D gene is TRBD1 (5 bases). Trimming pared 2 bases from V and 1 base from J, leaving 17 bases between. CDR1 is SQVTM, CDR2 ANQGSEA, per germline. CDR3 length: 16 residues. CDR3 coding DNA: TGCAGCGTTGAACCATGGGTCCGAGACAGGAACACTGAAGCTTTCTTT. Its protein is CSVEPWVRDRNTEAFF.

The chain couples TRBV9 to TRBJ1-1; D possibly corresponds to TRBD1 (5 bases). V was pared by 1 base and J by 7 bases, with 17 bases between. Germline V lookup: CDR1 SGDLS, CDR2 YYNGEE. The CDR3 runs to 15 residues. This CDR3 is CASSVWGGGANEAFF. CDR3 bases: TGTGCCAGCAGCGTATGGGGTGGAGGGGCCAATGAAGCTTTCTTT.

The V call is TRBV4-1, the J call TRBJ1-2; TRBD1 is a possible D gene (5 bases). Trimming removed 0 bases from V and 0 bases from J, with 11 bases in between. Germline CDR1 MGHRA, CDR2 YSYEKL. The CDR3 consists of 16 residues. The CDR3 protein is CASSQEGRGANYGYTF. The CDR3 DNA follows: TGCGCCAGCAGCCAAGAGGGACGGGGGGCTAACTATGGCTACACCTTC.

The chain carries TRBV5-6 and TRBJ2-2; maybe TRBD1 (6 bases). Trimming left V 4 bases short and J 0 bases short, with 13 bases between. Germline V lookup: CDR1 SGHDT, CDR2 YYEEEE. The CDR3 consists of 16 residues. The DNA for the CDR3 is TGTGCCAGCAGCCAACGGACAGCATCGAACACCGGGGAGCTGTTTTTT. Amino acid sequence: CASSQRTASNTGELFF.

The chain combines TRBV7-3 with TRBJ2-1; D may be TRBD2 (5 bases). CDR3 size: 14 residues. Trimming left V 5 bases short and J 4 bases short, with 12 bases between. The germline CDR1 and CDR2 sequences are SGHTA and FQGTGA. The CDR3 reads CASSLDSSYNEQFF. CDR3 DNA: TGTGCCAGCAGCCTGGACTCCAGTTACAATGAGCAGTTCTTC.

This chain connects TRBV4-1 to TRBJ1-1; D ambiguous. CDR1 is MGHRA and CDR2 is YSYEKL in the germline V gene. The CDR3 loop spans 14 amino acids. V was shortened by 1 base and J by 3 bases, with 9 bases between the two germline ends. CDR3: CASSQVGDYTEAFF. The CDR3 nucleotides are TGCGCCAGCAGCCAAGTTGGTGACTACACTGAAGCTTTCTTT.

The chain recombines TRBV27 with TRBJ1-6; D might be TRBD1 (6 bases). CDR1 is MNHEY, CDR2 SMNVEV, per germline (reference sequence). This CDR3 spans 14 amino acids. The V gene lost 6 bases and the J gene lost 8 bases, with 14 bases spanning the gap. The CDR3: CASRAGTRDSPLHF. The CDR3 nucleotides read TGTGCCAGCAGAGCCGGGACAAGGGATTCACCCCTCCACTTT.

The chain has TRBV7-9 and TRBJ1-1; 9 bases are a match to TRBD1. This CDR3 has 16 amino acids. V lost 4 bases, J lost 4 bases, and 10 bases stayed unmatched. The V gene's germline CDR1 is SEHNR and CDR2 FQNEAQ (reference sequence). Written as DNA, the CDR3 is TGTGCCAGCAGCTCCTTACGGACAGGGGATAGCACTGAAGCTTTCTTT. It translates to CASSSLRTGDSTEAFF. Combining the CDR3 with reference TRBV7-9 and TRBJ1-1 gives the whole variable domain DTGVSQNPRHKITKRGQNVTFRCDPISEHNRLYWYRQTLGQGPEFLTYFQNEAQLEKSRLLSDRFSAERPKGSFSTLEIQRTEQGDSAMYLCASSSLRTGDSTEAFFGQGTRLTVV.

Written as DNA, the CDR3 is TGTGCCAGCAACGGGGGAAATCAGCCCCAGCATTTT. Translating gives CASNGGNQPQHF. The chain combines TRBV2 with TRBJ1-5, with D possibly being TRBD1 (5 bases). Germline V gene data show CDR1 as SNHLY and CDR2 as FYNNEI. V dropped 7 bases and J dropped 4 bases, with 8 bases sitting between them. The CDR3 totals 12 residues.

The chain recombines TRBV5-1 with TRBJ1-4, with D maybe TRBD1 (6 bases). The germline V and J ends were trimmed by 3 bases and 3 bases, with 12 bases remaining between them. The CDR3 sequence is 15 residues long. Per the germline V gene, CDR1 is SGHRS and CDR2 is YFSETQ. The CDR3 coding sequence is TGCGCCAGCAGCTCCCGGGGGGGGCCTAATGAAAAACTGTTTTTT. Translated, it gives CASSSRGGPNEKLFF.

The chain carries TRBV6-1 and TRBJ2-7; no firm D call. Trimming shortened V by 4 bases and J by 0 bases, and 10 bases separated the two germline ends. The germline V gene has CDR1 MNHNS and CDR2 SASEGT. The CDR3 has 14 residues. DNA of the CDR3: TGTGCCAGCAGTGGAGGCGCCGGCTCCTACGAGCAGTACGTC. Translating gives CASSGGAGSYEQYV.

CDR3 loop: CASSPLGTRETQYF. CDR3 DNA sequence: TGTGCCAGTAGTCCACTAGGCACTCGGGAGACCCAGTACTTC. V gene TRBV19 combines with J gene TRBJ2-5, with D tentatively TRBD2 (5 bases). V was clipped by 5 bases and J by 5 bases, with 15 bases between them. CDR3 length equals 14 residues. CDR1 is LNHDA and CDR2 is SQIVND in the germline V gene (reference sequence). The full variable domain, with the rest looked up from reference TRBV19 and TRBJ2-5, is DGGITQSPKYLFRKEGQNVTLSCEQNLNHDAMYWYRQDPGQGLRLIYYSQIVNDFQKGDIAEGYSVSREKKESFPLTVTSAQKNPTAFYLCASSPLGTRETQYFGPGTRLLVL.

The chain links TRBV27 to TRBJ2-1; tentatively, D is TRBD2 (6 bases). Germline-derived CDR1 and CDR2 are MNHEY and SMNVEV (reference sequence). CDR3 size: 19 residues. V was clipped by 6 bases and J by 0 bases, with 24 bases between them. The CDR3 loop is CASSVIAAGKPSSYNEQFF. In DNA form, the CDR3 reads TGTGCCAGCAGCGTTATAGCGGCGGGTAAACCGAGCTCCTACAATGAGCAGTTCTTC.

This chain uses TRBV27 with TRBJ2-7, with 11 positions matching TRBD2. Germline CDR1 and CDR2: MNHEY and SMNVEV (reference sequence). V lost 2 bases and J lost 3; bases outside the gene matches: 9. The CDR3 sequence is 17 residues long. The CDR3: CASSLKPPTSGGYEQYV. The CDR3 DNA is TGTGCCAGCAGTTTAAAACCCCCAACTAGCGGGGGCTACGAGCAGTACGTC.

The chain employs TRBV4-3 and TRBJ1-1; perhaps TRBD1 as D (6 bases). The CDR3 covers 15 residues. Trimming removed 4 bases from V and 1 base from J, with 13 bases in between. The V gene's germline CDR1 is LGHNA and CDR2 YSLEER. The chain's CDR3 is CASSPQGGGNTEAFF. The CDR3 DNA is TGCGCCAGCAGCCCACAGGGAGGGGGGAACACTGAAGCTTTCTTT.

V is TRBV19 and J is TRBJ2-1; the D gene is possibly TRBD2 (5 bases). V gave up 3 bases and J gave up 4 bases, with 13 bases separating them. There are 15 residues in the CDR3. Germline CDR1 is LNHDA and CDR2 is SQIVND (reference sequence). The CDR3 loop reads CASSITGGSYNEQFF. The CDR3 nucleotides are TGTGCCAGTAGTATCACCGGAGGCTCTTACAATGAGCAGTTCTTC.

The chain recombines TRBV28 with TRBJ1-2; TRBD1 matches at 7 bases. CDR3 size: 13 residues. Looked up from germline, CDR1 is MDHEN and CDR2 is SYDVKM. V dropped 4 bases and J dropped 10; count of bases not matched to a gene: 9. The CDR3 nucleotides are TGTGCCAGCAGTTCCTTCGACAGGGACGACTACACCTTC. Amino acids: CASSSFDRDDYTF.

V is TRBV5-6 and J is TRBJ1-2; TRBD1 aligns across 8 bases. CDR1 and CDR2 from the germline V gene are SGHDT and YYEEEE. This CDR3 has 13 residues. V was clipped by 6 bases and J by 2 bases; unmatched bases: 3. Here the CDR3 DNA reads TGTGCCAGCATTAGGACAGGGAACTATGGCTACACCTTC. It is translated as CASIRTGNYGYTF.

This sequence joins TRBV6-6 and TRBJ1-2; 7 bases align to TRBD1. CDR1 is MNHNY, CDR2 SVGAGI, per germline (reference sequence). V shed 10 bases, J shed 5 bases, and the junction held 7 bases outside the gene matches. This CDR3 region has 12 residues. The CDR3 DNA reads as TGTGCCACCAGACAGGGTCGGTATGGCTACACCTTC. This gives the protein CATRQGRYGYTF.

The genes are TRBV5-4 and TRBJ1-6; D remains ambiguous. Looked up from germline, CDR1 is SGHNT and CDR2 is YYREEE (reference sequence). The CDR3 consists of 13 residues. V shed 1 base and J shed 10 bases, with 9 bases lying between them. The CDR3 spells CASSLMEVSPLHF. DNA of the CDR3: TGTGCCAGCAGCTTGATGGAGGTGTCACCCCTCCACTTT.